This T cell receptor beta chain was profiled in a study of T cell responses to AZD1222 COVID-19 vaccine. General study points: Of the AZD1222 recipients, only 6 or 7 were seropositive at baseline. The donor cohort was predominantly white British with a female majority, and clonal diversity may have been underestimated.

Of note for this clone: Its antigen is not known.

Only in-frame clones appear in the TCRdb table, and some are missing; sequencing was by immunoSEQ multiplex PCR. The sample consists of 100,000 to 150,000 clones, roughly 90% of them appearing once. Sequenced material: peripheral blood, taken on day 0 of AZD1222 vaccination. The TCR comes from an adult in good health.

The CDR3 bases are TGTGCCAGCACTCGGGGCCTTACCGGGGGCGAGCAGTACTTC. Its translation: CASTRGLTGGEQYF. V usage is TRBV9 and J usage is TRBJ2-7; maybe TRBD2 (6 bases). V shed 6 bases and J shed 6 bases, with 19 bases lying between them. Germline V gives CDR1 SGDLS, CDR2 YYNGEE. The CDR3 contains 14 residues.